The 17 T cell receptor beta chains below come from one sample, sequenced in a study of T cells in localized non-small cell lung cancer. Repertoires were generated with immunoSEQ multiplex PCR, while TCRdb's copy carries only in-frame clones and drops some. This table holds about 78,000 clones, about four fifths found once. The sequences come from peripheral blood, collected before any cancer treatment. All receptors come from a man between 40 and 69 years old with stage I lung adenocarcinoma.

The rearrangement links TRBV6-1 to TRBJ2-3; no definite D call. The CDR3 extends over 13 amino acids. CDR1 is MNHNS, CDR2 SASEGT, per germline. Trimming shortened V by 2 bases and J by 5 bases, and 8 bases separated the two germline ends. The CDR3 here is CASSERPEDTQYF. The CDR3 bases are TGTGCCAGCAGTGAACGGCCGGAAGATACGCAGTATTTT.

The genes are TRBV7-9 and TRBJ2-1; unclear D gene. Germline-derived CDR1 and CDR2 are SEHNR and FQNEAQ (reference sequence). V dropped 5 bases and J dropped 4 bases, with 3 bases sitting between them. The CDR3 totals 11 residues. The CDR3 region is CASSGYNEQFF. CDR3 coding DNA: TGTGCCAGCAGCGGATACAATGAGCAGTTCTTC.

This chain uses TRBV19 with TRBJ2-2; TRBD1 aligns across 10 bases. Germline lookup yields CDR1 LNHDA and CDR2 SQIVND (reference sequence). CDR3 length: 13 amino acids. Trimming at V came to 5 bases and at J to 6 bases, leaving 0 bases not matched to a gene. The CDR3 spells CASSGQGAGELFF. CDR3 nucleotide sequence: TGTGCCAGTAGTGGACAGGGGGCCGGGGAGCTGTTTTTT. Combining the CDR3 with reference TRBV19 and TRBJ2-2 gives the whole variable domain DGGITQSPKYLFRKEGQNVTLSCEQNLNHDAMYWYRQDPGQGLRLIYYSQIVNDFQKGDIAEGYSVSREKKESFPLTVTSAQKNPTAFYLCASSGQGAGELFFGEGSRLTVL.

The chain joins TRBV7-3 to TRBJ2-1, with TRBD2 matching over 8 bases. Trimming took 1 base from V and 7 from J; bases not matched to a gene: 12. Germline V CDR1 and CDR2: SGHTA, FQGTGA. The CDR3 length is 17 residues. CDR3 DNA: TGTGCCAGCAGCTTAAAGGGCGGGAGGCTCAATACGAATGAGCAGTTCTTC. Translated: CASSLKGGRLNTNEQFF.

This chain links TRBV19 with TRBJ2-2, with 8 bases matching TRBD1. The CDR3 runs to 15 residues. The V gene end was trimmed by 4 bases and the J gene end by 0 bases; junction bases not matched to a gene: 1. Per germline, CDR1 LNHDA and CDR2 SQIVND (reference sequence). The CDR3 DNA reads as TGTGCCAGTAGTAACAGGGGGACGAACACCGGGGAGCTGTTTTTT. Amino acid sequence: CASSNRGTNTGELFF.

This chain joins TRBV5-6 and TRBJ2-7; D remains unclear. Trimming took 8 bases from V and 4 from J, leaving 13 bases between them. Germline CDR1 SGHDT, CDR2 YYEEEE. CDR3 length equals 12 residues. The CDR3 region is CASALNRYEQYF. CDR3 DNA: TGTGCCAGTGCCCTCAACCGTTACGAGCAGTACTTC.

The genes are TRBV19 and TRBJ1-1; D possibly corresponds to TRBD1 (5 bases). V was shortened by 8 bases and J by 1 base, with 14 bases between the two germline ends. The germline gives CDR1 LNHDA, CDR2 SQIVND (reference sequence). This CDR3 contains 14 residues. CDR3 bases: TGTGCCAGTCGGCAAGAGGGGCCGAACACTGAAGCTTTCTTT. It encodes CASRQEGPNTEAFF.

This chain joins TRBV5-1 and TRBJ1-1; D possibly corresponds to TRBD1 (5 bases). Germline CDR1 SGHRS, CDR2 YFSETQ. The CDR3 runs 15 residues. Trimming took 5 bases from V and 2 from J, leaving 16 bases between them. CDR3 DNA sequence: TGCGCCAGCAGATACGGGACCCCCCTTAACACTGAAGCTTTCTTT. The encoded protein is CASRYGTPLNTEAFF.

V gene TRBV9 combines with J gene TRBJ2-5, with D tentatively TRBD1 or TRBD2 (5 bases each). This CDR3 comprises 15 residues. Germline CDR1 reads SGDLS; CDR2 reads YYNGEE. V was shortened by 3 bases and J by 1 base, with 13 bases between the two germline ends. CDR3 nucleotide sequence: TGTGCCAGCAGCGGGCTCGGGGCGACCCAAGAGACCCAGTACTTC. Translated: CASSGLGATQETQYF.

DNA for the CDR3: TGTGCCAGCAGTTACTCGAAAGTGACTGGAAACACCATATATTTT. It is translated as CASSYSKVTGNTIYF. This chain connects TRBV6-6 to TRBJ1-3; D uncertain. Germline V gene lookup returns CDR1 MNHNY and CDR2 SVGAGI (reference sequence). Trimming left V 0 bases short and J 2 bases short, with 8 bases between. The CDR3 has 15 amino acids.

The genes are TRBV30 and TRBJ1-4; a possible D gene is TRBD1 (5 bases). Germline V CDR1 and CDR2: GTSNPN, SVGIG (reference sequence). CDR3 length equals 14 residues. V gave up 5 bases and J gave up 6 bases, with 16 bases separating them. CDR3 protein: CAWGQGHLDEKLFF. In DNA form, the CDR3 reads TGTGCCTGGGGCCAGGGTCACCTCGATGAAAAACTGTTTTTT. Supplemented by reference TRBV30 and TRBJ1-4, the full variable domain reads SQTIHQWPATLVQPVGSPLSLECTVEGTSNPNLYWYRQAAGRGLQLLFYSVGIGQISSEVPQNLSASRPQDRQFILSSKKLLLSDSGFYLCAWGQGHLDEKLFFGSGTQLSVL.

The V gene is TRBV6-1, the J gene TRBJ1-1; unclear D gene. Per germline, CDR1 MNHNS and CDR2 SASEGT. V dropped 7 bases and J dropped 1 base, with 16 bases sitting between them. CDR3 length: 15 residues. CDR3 sequence reads: CASTWDSGRNTEAFF. The CDR3 DNA is TGTGCCAGCACTTGGGATAGCGGGCGGAACACTGAAGCTTTCTTT.

The chain employs TRBV6-6 and TRBJ2-7, with D maybe TRBD2 (5 bases). Between the trimmed V and J ends, which lost 0 bases and 1 base, there was a span of 13 bases. Germline CDR1 and CDR2: MNHNY and SVGAGI (reference sequence). The CDR3 spans 16 residues. CDR3 DNA: TGTGCCAGCAGTTACTCGGGAGCGAGAGGATCCTACGAGCAGTACTTC. Its translation is CASSYSGARGSYEQYF.

The chain recombines TRBV4-1 with TRBJ2-2, with D possibly being TRBD2 (6 bases). In germline, CDR1 is MGHRA, CDR2 YSYEKL. Trimming pared 0 bases from V and 5 bases from J, leaving 13 bases between. The CDR3 has 16 residues. The CDR3 bases are TGCGCCAGCAGCCAAGACGAGCTAGCGACAACCGGGGAGCTGTTTTTT. This sequence encodes CASSQDELATTGELFF.

This clone occurred once. V and J are TRBV7-9 and TRBJ2-7; no reliable D call. The CDR3 extends over 11 amino acids. Germline loops: CDR1 SEHNR, CDR2 FQNEAQ (reference sequence). V was clipped by 5 bases and J by 2 bases, with 4 bases between them. CDR3 coding DNA: TGTGCCAGCAGCACCCCCTACGAGCAGTACTTC. This gives the protein CASSTPYEQYF.

This clone was counted between two and nine times. The chain combines TRBV10-3 with TRBJ2-3; TRBD2 matches at 12 bases. The CDR3 sequence is 15 residues long. The J segment lost 1 base and the V segment lost 4 bases, leaving 0 bases of the junction unmatched. Germline CDR1 reads ENHRY; CDR2 reads SYGVKD. The CDR3, as DNA: TGTGCCATCAGTGGGACTAGCGGGGGCACAGATACGCAGTATTTT. It specifies CAISGTSGGTDTQYF.

CDR3 region: CAFDPAGNYEQYF. In DNA, the CDR3 is TGTGCTTTCGATCCAGCGGGGAACTACGAGCAGTACTTC. The chain has TRBV30 and TRBJ2-7, with 7 bases aligning to TRBD2. CDR3 length: 13 amino acids. Germline CDR1 and CDR2: GTSNPN and SVGIG (reference sequence).